This T cell receptor beta chain was documented in a study of CD8+ T cells in alopecia areata. Study-wide background: Female C3H/HeJ mice aged roughly 6-10 weeks were given skin from C3H/HeJ graft donors, 6-12 months old, that had spontaneous alopecia.

Overall study findings and caveats: Normal scalp had lower clonality than lesional scalp, with alopecia totalis/universalis lesions showing this most strongly. Sequencing of scalp samples also includes resident alphabeta T cells from normal skin. With patients, TCR sharing proved less clear than in mice, a difference possibly related to HLA.

A sort of pooled cutaneous lymph node cells used CD4, CD8alpha, NKG2D, NKG2ACE and other stains. Trimming at V came to 8 bases and at J to 3 bases, leaving 2 bases not matched to a gene. Germline V CDR1 and CDR2: SGHSA, FRNQAP. The CDR3 has 14 amino acids. Extracted from the samples, RNA was reverse transcribed into cDNA to serve as the sequencing template. TCRdb keeps only in-frame clones here, not all; method: immunoSEQ multiplex PCR. The table lists around 9,600 clones, with no singletons. This clone showed up many times. Antigen specificity is unknown. Germline and genes: mouse. The CDR3 extends 4 residues past the end of the read, so its final part is completed from the germline J gene.

The sequence came from a C3H/HeJ mouse with alopecia areata. The mouse strain carries the MHC haplotype H2-k. This chain joins TRBV16 and TRBJ2-4; 13 bases match TRBD2. Sequencing used CD8+ T cells sorted from a lymph node. The CDR3: CASGTGGGQNTLYF. Partial CDR3 DNA: TGTGCAAGCGGGACTGGGGGGGGACAAAAC.